This T cell receptor beta chain was found in a study of beta chain features in type 1 diabetes (dated by TCRdb to between 2018 and 2020). With regard to the full study: Mean age, gender distribution, total cell number and subset yield did not differ between patients and healthy donors. Regulatory and stem cell-like memory subsets were isolated from only 8 patients and about eight healthy donors, whereas naive and central memory subsets came from all 30 or so donors. A total of 85 million to 140 million sorted cells were examined across all samples, and a strong correlation was observed between cell number per subset and RNA yield. In the study, TCRB repertoires of sorted circulating CD4+ T cell subsets from recently diagnosed type 1 diabetes patients were compared with those of matched healthy donors. Results and caveats for the whole study, not just this receptor: A moderate but significant shortening of TCRB CDR3 length was observed in type 1 diabetes patients in all four CD4+ subsets. Shorter templates might be favored by PCR, yet because patient and control samples were amplified and corrected together, any such skew would affect both groups equally. Only small numbers of individuals were included in the HLA sub-analyses, which left unresolved whether HLA type had any influence on TCRB rearrangement. At VDJ recombination sites, patients with type 1 diabetes made fewer insertions and deleted more nucleotides, a pattern implying thymic rearrangement abnormalities. Naive, central memory and regulatory TCRB repertoires appeared to be more alike among patients than among healthy donors. Sequencing cDNA rather than genomic DNA could over-represent highly expressing activated cells, although activation and CD3 levels did not differ between groups.

All of the isolated RNA was reverse transcribed with the High Capacity cDNA Reverse Transcription Kit, so expressed TCRB transcripts were sequenced. Naive, central memory and regulatory T cell samples underwent deep immunoSEQ sequencing, averaging about 3.5 million total reads per sample. Sorted cells were lysed in RLT buffer, and RNA was extracted using DNase-treated RNeasy Micro or Mini kits according to cell number. To prevent cross-contamination, each cell subset was processed individually, whereas patient and healthy donor samples were processed jointly. The immunoSEQ multiplex PCR was used to amplify TCRB sequences from cDNA, generating 87-bp fragments that spanned the CDR3 region. Amplicons were sequenced on the Illumina HiSeq platform. Regarding the original processing steps: Synthetic template baselines were used to correct PCR bias computationally, reads within Hamming distance 2 were collapsed together, and singletons that could not be merged were discarded. Reads were aligned to IMGT to assign V, D and J genes, CDR3 length, and insertions or deletions at six rearrangement sites. Within each subset, clonotype counts were normalized to sorted cell number, and only after that were true diversity and Gini coefficients computed with the tcR R package. The overlap coefficient, calculated on TCRB nucleotide sequences, was used to measure repertoire sharing. This immuneACCESS table, as held by TCRdb, lists in-frame sequences with V and J called but not all clones. Of the missing ones, under half trace to an unresolved V gene in checked studies; the others have no known cause. V, J and clone size are taken as reported in that table, and D and trimming were inferred from the DNA itself. The sample table holds around 170,000 clones, of which approximately 10% were seen once. Of the sample, around 0.64% falls within the top ten clones.

The CDR1 and CDR2 encoded by the germline V gene (reference sequence) are SGHNT and YYREEE. The CDR3 measures 18 amino acids from cysteine to phenylalanine. The read is trimmed to its CDR3 DNA, 54 bases read in frame from base 1. The germline V end is reduced by 0 bases and the J end by 6 bases; junction bases left unmatched: 10. In regard to this clone: Its antigen is still unknown. No base-level quality is on record; no much larger clone is a single base apart.

From each donor, a single peripheral blood sample of about 116 mL on average was drawn into heparinised tubes. Using a panel that included CD45RO, CCR7, CD25, CD127, CD95 and CD27, naive, central memory, regulatory and stem cell-like memory CD4+ T cells were sorted on a BD FACSAria II. Purity was above 98% for every sorted population. PBMCs were separated immediately by Lymphoprep density gradient centrifugation and were stained directly, without being cultured. So that batch effects would be minimized, each experiment stained and sorted samples in pairs, pairing one healthy donor with one patient.

Material: central memory CD4+ T cells from blood. The clonotype was recovered from a woman aged 25 to 39 with type 1 diabetes. The chain uses TRBV5-4 and TRBJ2-3, with TRBD2 identical over 13 junction bases. The DNA sequence reads TGTGCCAGCAGCTTGGGACTAGCGGGAGGTGATTACACGGATACGCAGTATTTT. It specifies CASSLGLAGGDYTDTQYF. Reference TRBV5-4 and TRBJ2-3 proteins supply the regions before and after the CDR3; the full variable domain is: ETGVTQSPTHLIKTRGQQVTLRCSSQSGHNTVSWYQQALGQGPQFIFQYYREEENGRGNFPPRFSGLQFPNYSSELNVNALELDDSALYLCASSLGLAGGDYTDTQYFGPGTRLTVL.